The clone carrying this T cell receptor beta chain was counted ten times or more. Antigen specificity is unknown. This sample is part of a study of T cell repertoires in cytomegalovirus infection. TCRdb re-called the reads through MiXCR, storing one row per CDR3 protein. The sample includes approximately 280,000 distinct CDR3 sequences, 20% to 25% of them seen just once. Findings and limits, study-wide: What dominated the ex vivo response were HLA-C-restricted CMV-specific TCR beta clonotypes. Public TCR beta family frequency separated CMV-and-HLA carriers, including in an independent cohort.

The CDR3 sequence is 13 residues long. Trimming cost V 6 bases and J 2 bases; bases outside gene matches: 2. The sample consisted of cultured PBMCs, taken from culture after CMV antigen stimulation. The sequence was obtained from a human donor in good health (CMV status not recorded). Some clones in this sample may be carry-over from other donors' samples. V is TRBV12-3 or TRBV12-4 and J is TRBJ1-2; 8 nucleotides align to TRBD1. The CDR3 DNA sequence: TGTGCCAGCAGCAGGACAGGGAACTATGGCTACACCTTC. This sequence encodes CASSRTGNYGYTF.